This paragraph reports one T cell receptor beta chain. This clone was counted a few times. The specificity of this receptor is unknown. Per-base quality was not reported, and no clone a single base away is much larger than it. From the cysteine up to the phenylalanine, the CDR3 has a length of 14 residues. The CDR3 DNA has 42 bases and is translated from base 1. The germline V gene (reference sequence) specifies LNHDA as CDR1 and SQIVND as CDR2. Trimming removed 6 bases from V and 5 bases from J; the gene matches leave 9 bases unexplained. Library generation was performed with the immunoSEQ multiplex PCR assay. A mixture of 60 forward primers for TCR Vbeta segments and 13 reverse primers for TCR Jbeta segments was used in the multiplex PCR. The CDR3 region of rearranged TCR beta genes was amplified from genomic DNA with a multiplex PCR assay. The Illumina HiSeq System was used to sequence the amplified TCR beta libraries as 87-base-pair reads. On the study's bioinformatics: In a later analysis, tens of millions of unique TCR beta chains were counted across the approximately 640 repertoires, and about 9.9 million of these chains were shared by at least two donors. To remove PCR and sequencing errors, raw reads were error-corrected and collapsed into unique sequences using a nearest-neighbor algorithm that merged closely related sequences. CDR3 sequences were aligned to IMGT reference sequences to assign V, D and J gene segments. For a sequence to be retained, a match of at least six nucleotides to both a V gene segment and a J gene segment was required. Rearrangements were called productive when the CDR3 lacked stop codons and stayed in frame with V and J; all others were non-productive. CDR3 was defined by IMGT convention, running from the second conserved V-encoded cysteine to the conserved J-encoded phenylalanine. Sequences without an unambiguous match to a single V gene segment were excluded from the earlier analysis of several hundred of the donors. In an earlier analysis of around 600 of the donors, V segments were called functional above 56.7% productive rearrangements and were called segregating when the between-donor standard deviation exceeded 5%. A statistical classification framework was built for diagnosing cytomegalovirus status from the catalog of TCR beta chain sequences. V and J gene assignment, in a later analysis, came from comparing TCR nucleotide sequences with IMGT/GENE-DB human TR gene sequences. A later analysis assigned CDR3 sequences and most-parsimonious VDJ recombination scenarios with the TCRdist pipeline. In a later analysis, every TCR beta chain was defined by the combination of its CDR3 amino acid sequence and its V-gene family, and reads without a unique V-gene family were dropped. In a later analysis, 450 to 600 highly shared, low-generation-probability nucleotide sequences were removed to address suspected cross-contamination and a sequencing artifact. For each public chain, a later analysis derived a clonal expansion index from normalized ranks of inferred template counts within each repertoire. In a later analysis, generation probabilities were computed with a VDJ recombination model fitted to out-of-frame rearrangements, and the resulting probabilities were checked against IGoR. In a later analysis, TCR-TCR, TCR-HLA and TCR-CMV co-occurrence was scored with hypergeometric tests, and a repertoire-size bias correction was applied to TCR pairs. False discovery rates were estimated in a later analysis by permuting HLA or CMV assignments 20 times. In a later analysis, co-occurring TCRs were grouped using DBSCAN, with TCRdist sequence similarity added in when clustering inside HLA-allele-positive subsets. Co-occurrence clustering excluded repertoires with fewer than 30,000 or more than 120,000 public chains, plus five with anomalous nucleotide sharing. Imported from immuneACCESS, the table was reduced by TCRdb to in-frame sequences with V and J called. These copies leave out some clones; in studies compared against another copy, an unresolved V gene accounts for under half, and the cause of the remainder is not known. That table gives V, J and clone size, and the DNA gave D and trimming. This sample gives some 150,000 clones in total; roughly 77% of them show up just once. The ten biggest clones cover 1.5% to 2% of the sample.

The data stem from a study of cytomegalovirus exposure and HLA in healthy donors (dated by TCRdb to the late 2010s). With regard to the full study: An earlier analysis of 587 of the donors reported under 300 Gb of sequence data and roughly 120 million unique TCR beta sequences obtained from about 200 million T cells. An early release covering roughly 640 HLA-typed donors comprised about 290 gigabases of sequencing data and tens of millions of unique TCR sequences. Of the roughly 420 genotyped donors, roughly 76% were placed in the genetic ancestry cluster associated with self-reported Caucasian donors. The study aimed to test whether signatures of past pathogen exposure could be identified by cataloging public T cell receptors. Using immunosequencing, the study profiled T cell repertoires from approximately 700 subjects and related those repertoires to cytomegalovirus serostatus. Besides the first cohort of 550 to 750 subjects, a separate validation cohort made up of roughly 130 different subjects was used. High-throughput TCR immunosequencing, statistical association of individual TCRs with disease status, and machine learning were combined to predict cytomegalovirus infection status. A later analysis re-examined previously published TCR beta repertoires from about 670 donors and added high-resolution HLA genotyping to investigate patterns of TCR occurrence. Rather than using new phenotypic data, the later analysis identified candidate immune exposures from TCR beta sequences and from how often those sequences occurred across donors. In an earlier analysis of roughly 540 of the donors, high-throughput TCR beta sequencing was used to judge whether each TCR beta V gene segment behaved as functional or pseudogenic. Donor age, sex, ethnicity and CMV serostatus were compiled alongside the repertoire data. In a later genetic analysis, genome-wide SNP genotypes for about three fifths of the roughly 670 donors were used, and that subset was treated as a discovery cohort. Every discovery cohort repertoire had been produced on one sequencing platform. HLA typing covered class I and class II loci at four-digit resolution. Typing coverage differed by locus: A, B, C, DRB1 and DQB1 were typed in roughly 620-630 donors, DQA1 in 500 to 550, DPA1 in some 600, and DPB1 in roughly 450. A few DR-DQ haplotypes were handled as single units for association and clustering because linkage in the cohort was strong. Across some 400 genotyped donors of the cohort, an average of roughly 250,000 unique TCR beta nucleotide sequences per donor were sequenced, and around 19% of those sequences were non-productive.

Points the paper makes about the study in general: The authors suggested that the approach could potentially be generalized to other disease states and immunological phenotypes. Presence/absence analyses assumed roughly uniform sequencing depth across donors, an assumption that may not hold. A few of the identified cytomegalovirus-associated TCR beta chains were confirmed in vitro to be specific for cytomegalovirus antigens. The sequencing pipeline was judged likely to have produced a cluster of highly shared sequence variants as a technical artifact. According to a later analysis, parvovirus B19, influenza, CMV and Epstein-Barr virus appeared linked to several top co-occurrence clusters. In a later analysis, most CMV-associated TCR beta chains were found to appear HLA-restricted, with HLA associations seemingly driven largely by CMV exposure. Assigning TCR associations to individual alleles was difficult when HLA alleles, especially DR and DQ, strongly co-occurred. Across donors, most TCR sequences were observed very rarely, whereas some public TCRs were present in many individuals. A total of around 150 TCR beta chains were listed by the study as associated with cytomegalovirus. A further reported finding was that TCR beta sequences accurately predicted the HLA-A and HLA-B alleles for most subjects in the first cohort. Because HLA typing was missing for some donors at each locus, association tests included only the typed subset. In a later analysis, HLA-associated TCR beta chains were found to be more clonally expanded and to have lower generation probabilities than equally common non-associated chains. In a later genetic analysis, fewer N-insertions in productive TCRs were reported among donors in an Asian-associated ancestry cluster than the roughly 700-donor mean. A later analysis associated about 17,000 TCR beta sequences with specific HLA alleles at a false discovery rate of 0.05. In both the original and validation cohorts, the classifier was reported to diagnose cytomegalovirus status with high specificity and sensitivity. V-gene and J-gene trimming of TCR beta chains was associated with a missense DCLRE1C variant in a later genetic analysis, and the association was replicated in an independent cohort. Correlated functional status among segregating V segments might be attributable to linkage disequilibrium, but an unknown experimental factor could not be ruled out. Because the 87-base-pair reads could not distinguish some IMGT-functional V segments, including TRBV6-2 and TRBV6-3, those segments were excluded. Because counts were too low, seventeen rarely observed V segments, including chromosome 9 orphons, were excluded from the earlier analysis of around 640 of the donors. In an earlier analysis of 587 of the donors, most TCR beta V segments were observed in productive rearrangements about 90% or about 30% of the time, broadly matching IMGT annotations. In a later analysis, the rate of TCR association differed among HLA loci, with DRB1 alleles having the most associated TCRs and HLA-C alleles having the fewest. This cohort had only TCR beta chains sequenced, and the lack of alpha or paired-chain data limited which features could be detected. CMV serostatus was the only immune exposure information available for the cohort.

The cohort was made up of about 610 healthy bone marrow donors. At the time of sampling, every cohort member was nominally healthy, though immune exposures that went unrecorded were likely present. The donor tested CMV seronegative, placing the donor among the roughly 350 seronegative members of the cohort. A peripheral blood sample was provided by each donor, and peripheral blood mononuclear cells were used for TCR beta sequencing. The Qiagen DNeasy Blood Extraction Kit was used to extract genomic DNA from the blood cell samples. Sequenced input: PBMCs. The sequence derives from a woman aged 25 to 45 in good health and CMV-seronegative. The rearranged chain carries TRBV19 and TRBJ1-2; 7 central nucleotides agree with TRBD1. The nucleotide sequence is given as TGTGCCAGTAGCCCCACAGGACAGGAGTATGGCTACACCTTC. It specifies CASSPTGQEYGYTF. Here the CDR3 is joined to the reference TRBV19 and TRBJ1-2 genes, and the full variable domain is: DGGITQSPKYLFRKEGQNVTLSCEQNLNHDAMYWYRQDPGQGLRLIYYSQIVNDFQKGDIAEGYSVSREKKESFPLTVTSAQKNPTAFYLCASSPTGQEYGYTFGSGTRLTVV.